One sample yielded the 17 T cell receptor beta chains listed below, sequenced in a study of identical twins. TCRdb re-called the 5' RACE reads with MiXCR, one entry per CDR3 protein. The repertoire has 640,000 or so distinct CDR3 sequences, roughly 6% of them found once; the top ten carry approximately 1.6%. Sequencing input: naive T cells sorted from blood. These receptor sequences come from a man aged 18-30 years in good health.

A few counts support this clonotype. The chain is built from TRBV6-2 or TRBV6-3 and TRBJ2-7; D uncertain. Germline V gene data show CDR1 as MNHEY and CDR2 as SVGEGT. This CDR3 spans 15 amino acids. V lost 2 bases and J lost 2, with 13 bases in between. CDR3: CASSYSGLPTYEQYF. The CDR3 bases are TGTGCCAGCAGTTACAGTGGGCTACCCACCTACGAGCAGTACTTC.

This clonotype was seen repeatedly, ten times or more. J is TRBJ1-3 and V is TRBV6-1; no clear D. V was trimmed by 8 bases and J by 7 bases, leaving 15 bases between them. The germline V gene encodes CDR1 MNHNS and CDR2 SASEGT. The CDR3 consists of 13 residues. This chain's CDR3 is CASGRTGGNTIYF. The CDR3 nucleotides read TGTGCCAGCGGAAGGACCGGAGGGAACACCATATATTTT.

This clonotype was observed a handful of times. The chain carries TRBV29-1 and TRBJ2-7, with 11 positions matching TRBD2. CDR1 and CDR2 from the germline V gene are SQVTM and ANQGSEA. The CDR3 extends over 13 amino acids. J lost 6 bases, V lost 6 bases, and 7 bases had no gene match. The CDR3 loop reads CSVKLAGVSEQYF. In nucleotides, the CDR3 is TGCAGCGTCAAACTAGCGGGAGTTTCCGAGCAGTACTTC.

This clonotype was seen only a few times. The genes are TRBV15 and TRBJ2-5; 8 bases are a match to TRBD1. V lost 1 base and J lost 2; bases outside the gene matches: 6. This CDR3 is 16 amino acids long. Germline V gene data show CDR1 as LNHNV and CDR2 as YYDKDF (reference sequence). The CDR3 DNA is TGTGCCACCAGCAGAGCCGCCAGGGGGCTTCAAGAGACCCAGTACTTC. It yields the protein CATSRAARGLQETQYF.

In its sample, this clonotype was seen many times. This rearrangement joins TRBV7-3 to TRBJ2-3; possibly TRBD1 for D (5 bases). Trimming removed 5 bases at V and 4 bases at J, with 13 bases between. CDR1 and CDR2 (germline): SGHTA, FQGTGA. This CDR3 region has 14 residues. CDR3 residues: CASSQSRDSDTQYF. The CDR3 nucleotides are TGTGCCAGCAGCCAGTCCAGGGATTCAGATACGCAGTATTTT.

Many counts were recorded for this clonotype. The chain has TRBV11-2 and TRBJ2-3; D is possibly TRBD2 (6 bases). The germline V gene encodes CDR1 SGHAT and CDR2 FQNNGV. Trimming removed 0 bases at V and 8 bases at J, with 21 bases between. The CDR3 extends over 17 amino acids. As DNA, the CDR3 is TGTGCCAGCAGCTTAGAAGACCCCCATGGAGGGGTGGGTACGCAGTATTTT. It translates to CASSLEDPHGGVGTQYF. Looking up the rest from reference TRBV11-2 and TRBJ2-3 gives the full variable domain: EAGVAQSPRYKIIEKRQSVAFWCNPISGHATLYWYQQILGQGPKLLIQFQNNGVVDDSQLPKDRFSAERLKGVDSTLKIQPAKLEDSAVYLCASSLEDPHGGVGTQYFGPGTRLTVL.

This clonotype was picked up many times. The rearrangement links TRBV6-8 to TRBJ2-1; D not resolved. This CDR3 has 16 amino acids. Germline V gene data show CDR1 as MNHGY and CDR2 as SAAAGT. Trimming left V 6 bases short and J 0 bases short, with 15 bases between. The chain's CDR3 is CASRHCSETSYNEQFF. The CDR3 region has the DNA TGTGCCAGCAGACACTGTTCTGAGACCTCCTACAATGAGCAGTTCTTC.

This clonotype was recorded at least ten times. The gene calls are TRBV15 and TRBJ2-5, with D perhaps given as TRBD1 or TRBD2 (5 bases each). V shed 8 bases and J shed 3 bases, with 13 bases lying between them. From germline, CDR1 is LNHNV and CDR2 YYDKDF (reference sequence). This CDR3 spans 13 amino acids. The CDR3 region is CATQGLEEETQYF. The CDR3, as DNA: TGTGCCACCCAGGGTCTGGAGGAAGAGACCCAGTACTTC.

The genes are TRBV2 and TRBJ2-1, with a weak D call TRBD2 (6 bases). Trimming took off 6 bases at V and 7 bases at J, with 19 bases between the two ends. There are 15 residues in the CDR3. Germline loops: CDR1 SNHLY, CDR2 FYNNEI. CDR3 DNA sequence: TGTGCCAGCAGAGAGAAGGAGGGCCGTTGGAATGAGCAGTTCTTC. This encodes CASREKEGRWNEQFF.

The sample holds a few counts of this clonotype. The rearrangement joins TRBV30 to TRBJ2-3; D could derive from TRBD1 or TRBD2 (6 bases each). Trimming shortened V by 0 bases and J by 2 bases, and 9 bases separated the two germline ends. CDR1 GTSNPN and CDR2 SVGIG come from the germline V gene (reference sequence). The CDR3 length is 14 residues. The CDR3 is CAWSVTGATDTQYF. The CDR3 DNA reads as TGTGCCTGGAGTGTAACGGGGGCCACAGATACGCAGTATTTT.

In its sample, this clonotype was seen many times. The genes are TRBV24-1 and TRBJ2-3; possible D gene TRBD2, 6 bases. Trimming shortened V by 7 bases and J by 2 bases, and 12 bases separated the two germline ends. This CDR3 contains 14 residues. The germline V gene has CDR1 KGHDR and CDR2 SFDVKD. The CDR3 DNA sequence: TGTGCCACCAGCGTGGCGGGACCCACAGATACGCAGTATTTT. Its translation: CATSVAGPTDTQYF.

This clonotype has only a few counts. This chain joins TRBV20-1 and TRBJ2-7, with TRBD2 identical over 9 bases. Looked up from germline, CDR1 is DFQATT and CDR2 is SNEGSKA (reference sequence). J lost 4 bases, V lost 3 bases, and 4 bases had no gene match. The CDR3 consists of 13 residues. CDR3 sequence (DNA): TGCAGTGCTAGCGCGCGGGAGGGGTACGAGCAGTACGTC. Its translation is CSASAREGYEQYV.

The chain has TRBV14 and TRBJ1-1; maybe TRBD1 (6 bases). V was shortened by 4 bases and J by 9 bases, with 12 bases between the two germline ends. The CDR3 has 12 residues. Germline CDR1 is SGHDN and CDR2 is FVKESK. This CDR3 is CASSRQGDKAFF. Written as DNA, the CDR3 is TGTGCCAGCAGCCGTCAAGGGGACAAAGCTTTCTTT.

This clonotype was seen a few times. The chain carries TRBV20-1 and TRBJ2-5; 7 bases are shared with TRBD1. The germline CDR1 and CDR2 sequences are DFQATT and SNEGSKA (reference sequence). This CDR3 comprises 13 residues. Trimming cost V 5 bases and J 3 bases; bases outside gene matches: 6. CDR3 sequence (DNA): TGCAGTGCTCTTACAGGGGACGAAGAGACCCAGTACTTC. It is translated as CSALTGDEETQYF.

This clonotype was counted only a few times. The V gene is TRBV7-2, the J gene TRBJ1-1; 8 bases match TRBD1. The ends lost 3 bases at V and 9 bases at J; junction bases unmatched: 15. Per the germline V gene, CDR1 is SGHTA and CDR2 is FQGNSA. The CDR3 has 16 amino acids. CDR3 nucleotides: TGTGCCAGCAGCTTGTCCCACCATGCAGGGGGCTCAAAAGCTTTCTTT. Its protein is CASSLSHHAGGSKAFF.

There are many counts of this clonotype. This chain uses TRBV20-1 with TRBJ2-3; 10 nucleotides match TRBD2. In germline, CDR1 is DFQATT, CDR2 SNEGSKA (reference sequence). Trimming removed 5 bases from V and 4 bases from J; junction bases left unmatched: 6. This CDR3 spans 14 amino acids. CDR3 sequence reads: CSASLAGVSDTQYF. In nucleotides, the CDR3 is TGCAGTGCTTCCCTAGCGGGAGTCTCAGATACGCAGTATTTT.

V is TRBV5-1 and J is TRBJ2-3; TRBD2 matches 7 bases. The junction had 1 base not matched to a gene; V was cut back by 7 bases and J by 5 bases. This CDR3 is built from 11 residues. Germline CDR1 reads SGHRS; CDR2 reads YFSETQ. This chain's CDR3 is CASVAGDTQYF. The DNA for the CDR3 is TGCGCCAGCGTAGCGGGAGATACGCAGTATTTT.